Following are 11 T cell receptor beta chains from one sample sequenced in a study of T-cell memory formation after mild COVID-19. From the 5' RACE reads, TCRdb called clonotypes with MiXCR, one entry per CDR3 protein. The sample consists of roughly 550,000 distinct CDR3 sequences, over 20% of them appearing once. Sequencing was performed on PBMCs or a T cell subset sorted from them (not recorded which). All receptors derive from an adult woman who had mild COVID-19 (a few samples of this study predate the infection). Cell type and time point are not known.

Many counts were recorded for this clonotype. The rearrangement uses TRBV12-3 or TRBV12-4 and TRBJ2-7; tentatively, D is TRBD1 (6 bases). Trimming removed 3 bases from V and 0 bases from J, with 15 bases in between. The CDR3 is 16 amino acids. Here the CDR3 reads CASSFLSTTGSYEQYF. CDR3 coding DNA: TGTGCCAGCAGTTTTTTAAGTACGACAGGCTCCTACGAGCAGTACTTC.

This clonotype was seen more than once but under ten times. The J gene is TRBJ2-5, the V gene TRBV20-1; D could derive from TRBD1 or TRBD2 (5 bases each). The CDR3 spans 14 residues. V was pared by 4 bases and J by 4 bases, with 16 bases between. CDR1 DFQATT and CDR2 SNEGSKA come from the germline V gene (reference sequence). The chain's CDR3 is CSAKGRPAGETQYF. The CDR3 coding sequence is TGCAGTGCTAAGGGACGGCCAGCAGGAGAGACCCAGTACTTC.

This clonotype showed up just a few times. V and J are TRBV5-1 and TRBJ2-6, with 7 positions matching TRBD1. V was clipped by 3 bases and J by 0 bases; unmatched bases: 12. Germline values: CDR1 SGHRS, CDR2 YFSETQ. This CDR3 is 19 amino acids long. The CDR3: CASSSPGTEFVSGANVLTF. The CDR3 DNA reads TGCGCCAGCAGCTCACCCGGGACAGAATTCGTCTCTGGGGCCAACGTCCTGACTTTC.

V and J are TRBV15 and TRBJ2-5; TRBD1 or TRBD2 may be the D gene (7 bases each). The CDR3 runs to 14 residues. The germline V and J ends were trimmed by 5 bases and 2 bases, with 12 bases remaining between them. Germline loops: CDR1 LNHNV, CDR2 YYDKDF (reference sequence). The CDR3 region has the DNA TGTGCCACCAGCCCAGGGGGGGGGCAAGAGACCCAGTACTTC. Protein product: CATSPGGGQETQYF.

The CDR3 nucleotides are TGTGCCACCAGCAGGCAGACCGGGAATGAAAAACTGTTTTTT. Amino acid sequence: CATSRQTGNEKLFF. V gene TRBV15 combines with J gene TRBJ1-4; no definite D call. The CDR3 sequence is 14 residues long. The germline V gene has CDR1 LNHNV and CDR2 YYDKDF (reference sequence). The V end was cut by 3 bases, the J end by 5 bases, with 10 bases between. Full variable domain (rest looked up from reference TRBV15 and TRBJ1-4): DAMVIQNPRYQVTQFGKPVTLSCSQTLNHNVMYWYQQKSSQAPKLLFHYYDKDFNNEADTPDNFQSRRPNTSFCFLDIRSPGLGDTAMYLCATSRQTGNEKLFFGSGTQLSVL.

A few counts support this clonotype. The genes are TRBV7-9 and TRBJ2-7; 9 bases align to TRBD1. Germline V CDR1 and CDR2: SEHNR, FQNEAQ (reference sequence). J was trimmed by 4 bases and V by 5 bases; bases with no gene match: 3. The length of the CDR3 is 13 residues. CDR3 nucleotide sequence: TGTGCCAGCAGCCGGACAGGGGTATACGAGCAGTACTTC. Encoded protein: CASSRTGVYEQYF.

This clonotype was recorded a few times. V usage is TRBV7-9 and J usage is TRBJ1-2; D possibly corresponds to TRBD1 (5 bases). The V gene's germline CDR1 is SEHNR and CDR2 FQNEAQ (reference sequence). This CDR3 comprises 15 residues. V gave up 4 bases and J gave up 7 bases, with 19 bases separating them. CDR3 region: CASSSPGTPYAGYTF. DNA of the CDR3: TGTGCCAGCAGCTCGCCCGGGACCCCCTATGCTGGCTACACCTTC.

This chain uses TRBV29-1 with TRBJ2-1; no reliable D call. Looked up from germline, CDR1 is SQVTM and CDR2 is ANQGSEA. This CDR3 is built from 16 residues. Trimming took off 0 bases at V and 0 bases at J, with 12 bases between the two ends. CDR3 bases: TGCAGCGTTGAAGATCACGCGGAAAGCTCCTACAATGAGCAGTTCTTC. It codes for CSVEDHAESSYNEQFF.

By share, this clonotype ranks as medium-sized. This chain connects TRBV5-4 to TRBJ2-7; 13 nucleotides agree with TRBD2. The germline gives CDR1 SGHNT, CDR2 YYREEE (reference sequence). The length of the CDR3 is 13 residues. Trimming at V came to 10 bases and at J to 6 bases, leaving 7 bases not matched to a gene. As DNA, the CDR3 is TGTGCCTCCGGGACTAGCGGGACGATCGAGCAGTACTTC. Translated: CASGTSGTIEQYF.

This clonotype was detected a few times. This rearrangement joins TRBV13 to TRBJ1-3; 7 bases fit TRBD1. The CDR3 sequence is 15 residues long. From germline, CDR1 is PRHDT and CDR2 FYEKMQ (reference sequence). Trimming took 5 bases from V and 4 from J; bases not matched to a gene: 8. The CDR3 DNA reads TGTGCCAGCAGCCCAGAGACAGGGTCCGGAAACACCATATATTTT. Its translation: CASSPETGSGNTIYF.

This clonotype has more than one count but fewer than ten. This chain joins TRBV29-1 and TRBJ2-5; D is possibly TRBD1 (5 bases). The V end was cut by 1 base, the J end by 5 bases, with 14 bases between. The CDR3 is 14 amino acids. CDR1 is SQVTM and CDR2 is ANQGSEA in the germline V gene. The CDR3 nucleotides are TGCAGCGTTGAAGGTCCCGCTAGGGGCGAGACCCAGTACTTC. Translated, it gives CSVEGPARGETQYF. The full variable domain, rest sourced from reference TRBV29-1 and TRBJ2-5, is SAVISQKPSRDICQRGTSLTIQCQVDSQVTMMFWYRQQPGQSLTLIATANQGSEATYESGFVIDKFPISRPNLTFSTLTVSNMSPEDSSIYLCSVEGPARGETQYFGPGTRLLVL.